The T cell receptor beta chain under discussion was sequenced for a study of tumor-infiltrating lymphocytes in primary liver carcinoma. About the research overall: Surgeons treated the primary liver carcinoma of the patients by surgical resection. There were tumors of stage T1-T3 N0M0, each 4.2 to 10 cm across.

Out of unsorted whole blood came the blood RNA, and germline DNA was extracted as well. Making TCR beta cDNA involved approximately 0.5 ug total RNA and a constant-region primer. Researchers made the TCR beta libraries by running three nested multiplex PCR rounds with slightly modified ARM-PCR. With TRBV1-TRBV30 forward primers and a C-beta reverse primer, the first two PCR rounds were run for approximately 10 cycles each. MiXCR, applied by TCRdb to the multiplex PCR reads, yields one record per CDR3 protein. Of about 300,000 distinct CDR3 sequences listed, 65% are singletons. With 5 bases removed from V and 2 bases from J, the gap between germline ends came to 14 bases. There are 15 residues in the CDR3. Germline values: CDR1 MNHEY, CDR2 SVGAGI. Study results and limitations: When set against blood, tumors had a significantly higher top-250-clone fraction (p = 0.039).

This clonotype was observed at least ten times. The antigen remains unidentified. Sequencing was done on a sample of peripheral blood. This clonotype originated in a man in his forties or fifties with primary liver carcinoma and hepatitis B virus infection. The rearrangement uses TRBV6-5 and TRBJ2-3; D perhaps matches TRBD2 (5 bases). Here the CDR3 reads CASSTPGLYTDTQYF. CDR3 nucleotide sequence: TGTGCCAGCAGTACACCTGGACTGTACACAGATACGCAGTATTTT.